This is a list of T cell receptor beta chains from one sample in a study of CD8 T cells in ankylosing spondylitis. TCRdb fed the 5' RACE reads into MiXCR, producing one record per CDR3 protein. The table includes 200,000 to 250,000 distinct CDR3 sequences, 6% to 8.5% detected once. The sequenced sample was blood, either unsorted or a sorted T cell fraction (not recorded which). Receptors were obtained from a male donor with ankylosing spondylitis. Each CDR3 is given with its conserved first and last residue. The D gene is left open where the match is weak. Rows may omit the clone size; those that give it use once, few, many or a size class.

v_call,j_call,clone_size,cdr3_length,d_call,cdr3_aa,cdr3_nt
TRBV11-2,TRBJ2-1,-,12,-,CASSLGYGEQFF,TGTGCCAGCAGCTTAGGCTACGGTGAGCAGTTCTTC
TRBV27,TRBJ2-1,-,17,TRBD2,CASSSPLAGVPNNEQFF,TGTGCCAGCAGTTCCCCGCTAGCGGGAGTGCCTAACAATGAGCAGTTCTTC
TRBV27,TRBJ2-7,many,14,-,CASWGAASSYEQYF,TGTGCCAGCTGGGGGGCGGCGAGCTCCTACGAGCAGTACTTC
TRBV7-2,TRBJ2-7,many,11,-,CASSLVHEQYF,TGTGCCAGCAGCTTAGTCCACGAGCAGTACTTC
TRBV29-1,TRBJ2-7,many,15,TRBD1,CSVGQGQGASYEQYF,TGCAGCGTTGGCCAGGGACAGGGGGCTTCCTACGAGCAGTACTTC
TRBV7-6,TRBJ2-3,few,16,-,CASSPRTAPSTDTQYF,TGTGCCAGCAGCCCACGGACAGCCCCTAGCACAGATACGCAGTATTTT
TRBV9,TRBJ2-1,few,13,-,CASSEDSHNEQFF,TGTGCCAGCAGCGAGGACAGCCACAATGAGCAGTTCTTC
TRBV11-2,TRBJ2-5,-,16,-,CASSLGVDTERETQYF,TGTGCCAGCAGCTTAGGAGTCGACACGGAGCGAGAGACCCAGTACTTC
TRBV20-1,TRBJ2-7,-,14,-,CSAQLERRSYEQYF,TGCAGTGCCCAACTTGAGAGACGCTCCTACGAGCAGTACTTC
TRBV28,TRBJ2-1,many,11,-,CASSFVQGRFF,TGTGCCAGCAGTTTTGTACAGGGTAGGTTCTTC
TRBV29-1,TRBJ1-1,-,16,TRBD1,CSVEEGVGGIDTEAFF,TGCAGCGTTGAAGAGGGGGTAGGGGGCATCGACACTGAAGCTTTCTTT
TRBV29-1,TRBJ1-1,many,11,-,CSVLGNTEAFF,TGCAGCGTTTTGGGGAACACTGAAGCTTTCTTT
TRBV6-1,TRBJ2-5,many,12,-,CASSEARRTQYF,TGTGCCAGCAGTGAAGCCCGAAGGACCCAGTACTTC
TRBV12-3/TRBV12-4,TRBJ2-7,few,17,-,CASSLSSLSGSSYEQYF,TGTGCCAGCAGTTTGTCCTCTTTGTCAGGGAGCTCCTACGAGCAGTACTTC
TRBV4-1,TRBJ1-2,-,13,-,CASSQDRSFGYTF,TGCGCCAGCAGCCAAGATAGGTCGTTTGGCTACACCTTC